Listed below are T cell receptor beta chains from one sample, sequenced in a study of post-analysis software for immune sequencing data. One entry per CDR3 protein, called by TCRdb with MiXCR from the PCR reads. The data show 750,000 to 950,000 distinct CDR3 sequences, with 53% seen just once and roughly 4.4% held by the top ten. The sample was blood. The receptors were sampled from a girl aged 10 to 17 with multiple sclerosis. Both conserved end residues are part of each CDR3. The D gene is left open where the match is weak. The size entry is marked missing in some rows and otherwise reads once, few, many or a size class.

>NA|TRBD2|TRBV5-6|TRBJ2-4
CASSSGLAGDKQYF
TGTGCCAGCAGCTCGGGACTAGCGGGAGACAAGCAGTACTTC
>NA|TRBD1|TRBV11-2|TRBJ2-5
CASSEKTGTYQETQYF
TGTGCCAGCAGCGAGAAGACAGGGACATACCAAGAGACCCAGTACTTC
>NA|NA|TRBV4-2|TRBJ2-7
CASSQEGKAENEQYF
TGTGCCAGCAGCCAAGAGGGGAAGGCTGAGAATGAGCAGTACTTC
>NA|TRBD2|TRBV9|TRBJ2-3
CASSVAQGLAGQDTQYF
TGTGCCAGCAGCGTAGCCCAAGGACTAGCGGGACAGGATACGCAGTATTTT
>NA|NA|TRBV9|TRBJ2-5
CASSPMEAPQYF
TGTGCCAGCAGCCCCATGGAGGCGCCTCAGTACTTC
>NA|NA|TRBV7-2|TRBJ2-4
CASSLRGAKNIQYF
TGTGCCAGCAGCTTGAGGGGGGCCAAAAACATTCAGTACTTC
>NA|NA|TRBV4-1|TRBJ2-1
CASSQDYPRSYNEQFF
TGCGCCAGCAGCCAAGATTACCCTAGATCCTACAATGAGCAGTTCTTC
>NA|NA|TRBV2|TRBJ2-7
CASRYGGTNEQYF
TGTGCCAGCAGATATGGGGGAACGAACGAGCAGTACTTC
>NA|NA|TRBV5-1|TRBJ2-7
CASSWIIRSEQYF
TGCGCCAGCAGCTGGATCATCCGGAGCGAGCAGTACTTC
>few|TRBD2|TRBV29-1|TRBJ2-1
CSVEASGPYNEQFF
TGCAGCGTTGAAGCTAGCGGACCCTACAATGAGCAGTTCTTC
>NA|TRBD1|TRBV5-1|TRBJ1-2
CASSYDRGPGYGYTF
TGCGCCAGCAGCTACGACAGGGGGCCAGGCTATGGCTACACCTTC
>few|TRBD1|TRBV29-1|TRBJ2-7
CSAMDRARYEQYF
TGCAGCGCCATGGACAGGGCCCGCTACGAGCAGTACTTC
>NA|NA|TRBV12-3/TRBV12-4|TRBJ2-7
CASSLGRYYEQYF
TGTGCCAGCAGTTTAGGCAGATACTACGAGCAGTACTTC
>NA|TRBD2|TRBV5-1|TRBJ2-1
CASSSSTGLAGGYSYNEQFF
TGCGCCAGCAGCTCATCCACGGGACTAGCGGGGGGATACTCCTACAATGAGCAGTTCTTC
>NA|NA|TRBV12-3/TRBV12-4|TRBJ2-5
CASRSSRETQYF
TGTGCCAGCAGGTCCAGTCGGGAGACCCAGTACTTC
>few|TRBD1|TRBV29-1|TRBJ2-3
CSVEQGVTDTQYF
TGCAGCGTTGAGCAGGGGGTGACAGATACGCAGTATTTT
>NA|NA|TRBV3-1|TRBJ2-5
CASSQRQSPTETQYF
TGTGCCAGCAGCCAGAGACAAAGCCCAACGGAGACCCAGTACTTC
>NA|TRBD2|TRBV4-1|TRBJ2-5
CASSQVPSGFQETQYF
TGCGCCAGCAGCCAAGTGCCTAGCGGCTTCCAAGAGACCCAGTACTTC
>NA|NA|TRBV12-3/TRBV12-4|TRBJ1-1
CASSLSGSRYTEAFF
TGTGCCAGCAGTTTATCAGGCAGTCGTTACACTGAAGCTTTCTTT
>few|TRBD1|TRBV12-3/TRBV12-4|TRBJ2-2
CASSFRDRGGGELFF
TGTGCCAGTAGTTTCCGAGACAGGGGTGGCGGGGAGCTGTTTTTT
>NA|TRBD2|TRBV11-2|TRBJ2-7
CASSHGAGGYEQYF
TGTGCCAGCAGCCACGGGGCGGGGGGATACGAGCAGTACTTC
>NA|NA|TRBV4-1|TRBJ2-7
CASSQLPAYEQYF
TGCGCCAGCAGCCAACTCCCCGCCTACGAGCAGTACTTC
>NA|TRBD1|TRBV20-1|TRBJ1-1
CSAKWDRGISEAFF
TGCAGTGCTAAATGGGACAGGGGTATTAGTGAAGCTTTCTTT
>few|NA|TRBV20-1|TRBJ2-3
CSAASSTDTQYF
TGCAGTGCCGCAAGCAGCACAGATACGCAGTATTTT
>NA|NA|TRBV5-1|TRBJ2-5
CASSLRDKETQYF
TGCGCCAGCAGCTTGCGGGACAAAGAGACCCAGTACTTC
>NA|NA|TRBV20-1|TRBJ2-2
CSARTGEGDTGELFF
TGCAGTGCGAGGACGGGAGAGGGAGACACCGGGGAGCTGTTTTTT
>NA|TRBD2|TRBV7-2|TRBJ2-3
CASNLRIAGVPDTQYF
TGTGCCAGCAACTTAAGAATAGCGGGGGTTCCAGATACGCAGTATTTT
>NA|NA|TRBV3-1|TRBJ2-1
CASSQFPPSWQFF
TGTGCCAGCAGCCAATTCCCCCCTAGCTGGCAGTTCTTC
>NA|NA|TRBV6-2/TRBV6-3|TRBJ2-7
CASSEGPPLYF
TGTGCCAGCAGTGAGGGACCGCCCTTGTACTTC
>few|TRBD1|TRBV29-1|TRBJ2-1
CSVEGTGGWNEQFF
TGCAGCGTTGAAGGGACAGGGGGCTGGAATGAGCAGTTCTTC
>NA|TRBD1|TRBV2|TRBJ2-5
CASSEFGTGGVRDKEETQYF
TGTGCCAGCAGTGAGTTCGGGACAGGGGGCGTAAGGGACAAGGAGGAGACCCAGTACTTC
>NA|TRBD1|TRBV5-1|TRBJ2-7
CASSPLGEQGRRYEQYF
TGCGCCAGCAGCCCCCTTGGGGAACAGGGGCGGAGGTACGAGCAGTACTTC
>NA|NA|TRBV10-3|TRBJ2-5
CAISPDRSLSIRKYF
TGTGCCATCAGCCCAGACAGGTCCCTGAGTATCCGGAAGTACTTC